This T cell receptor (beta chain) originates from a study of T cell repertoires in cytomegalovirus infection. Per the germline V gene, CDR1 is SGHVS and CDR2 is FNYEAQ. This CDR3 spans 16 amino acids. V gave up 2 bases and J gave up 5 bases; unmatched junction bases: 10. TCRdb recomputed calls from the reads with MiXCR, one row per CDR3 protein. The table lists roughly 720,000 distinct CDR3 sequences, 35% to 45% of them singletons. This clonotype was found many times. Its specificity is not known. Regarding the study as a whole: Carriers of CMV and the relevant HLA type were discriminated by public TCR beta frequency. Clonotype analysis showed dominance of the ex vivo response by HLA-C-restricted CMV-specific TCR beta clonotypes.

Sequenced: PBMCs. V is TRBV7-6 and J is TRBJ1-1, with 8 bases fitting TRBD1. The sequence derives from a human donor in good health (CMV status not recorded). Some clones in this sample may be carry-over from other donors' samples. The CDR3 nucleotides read TGTGCCAGCAGCTTACTGTCAGGGGGCGAGAAAACTGAAGCTTTCTTT. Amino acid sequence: CASSLLSGGEKTEAFF.